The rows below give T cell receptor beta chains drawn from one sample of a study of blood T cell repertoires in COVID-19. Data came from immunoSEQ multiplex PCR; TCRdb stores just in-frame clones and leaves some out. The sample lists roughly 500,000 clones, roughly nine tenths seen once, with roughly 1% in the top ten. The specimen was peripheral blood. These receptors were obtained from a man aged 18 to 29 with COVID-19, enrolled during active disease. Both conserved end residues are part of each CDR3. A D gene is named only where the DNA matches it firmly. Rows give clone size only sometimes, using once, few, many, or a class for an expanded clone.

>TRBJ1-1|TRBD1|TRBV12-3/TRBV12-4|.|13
TGTGCCAGCAGTCGCGGGACAGGGACTGAAGCTTTCTTT
CASSRGTGTEAFF
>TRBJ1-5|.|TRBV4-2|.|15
TGTGCCAGCAGCCCCCAGGCGGGAGGGGATCAGCCCCAGCATTTT
CASSPQAGGDQPQHF
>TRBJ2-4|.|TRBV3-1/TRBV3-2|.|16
TGTGCCAGCAGCGAAGACGGGGGAGATCGATCAAACATTCAGTACTTC
CASSEDGGDRSNIQYF
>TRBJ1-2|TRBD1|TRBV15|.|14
TGTGCCACCAGCACAGAAGACAGGGAAAGAGGCTACACCTTC
CATSTEDRERGYTF
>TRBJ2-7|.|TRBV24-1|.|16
TGTGCCACCAGTGATTTTCGCACTTATACCCCCTACGAGCAGTACTTC
CATSDFRTYTPYEQYF
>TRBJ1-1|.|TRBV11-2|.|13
TGTGCCAGCAGCTTATACGGGAACACTGAAGCTTTCTTT
CASSLYGNTEAFF
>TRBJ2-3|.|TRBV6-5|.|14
TGTGCCAGCACCCATGGGACTAGCACAGATACGCAGTATTTT
CASTHGTSTDTQYF
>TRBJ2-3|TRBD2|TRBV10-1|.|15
TGCGCCAGCAAGGGCCTAGCGGGCCGCACAGATACGCAGTATTTT
CASKGLAGRTDTQYF
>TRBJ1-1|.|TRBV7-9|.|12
TGTGCCAGCAGCTTATTTGTCGGGACACCTTTCTTT
CASSLFVGTPFF
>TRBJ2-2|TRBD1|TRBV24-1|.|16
TGTGCCACCAGTGGGACAGGGGCCCCGAACACCGGGGAGCTGTTTTTT
CATSGTGAPNTGELFF
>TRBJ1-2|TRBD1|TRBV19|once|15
TGTGCCAGTAGTCTGGACAGGGGAGCTAACTATGGCTACACCTTC
CASSLDRGANYGYTF
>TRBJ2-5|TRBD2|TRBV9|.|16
TGTGCCAGCAGCGCGTCCGATCTAGCGGGAGGGGAGACCCAGTACTTC
CASSASDLAGGETQYF
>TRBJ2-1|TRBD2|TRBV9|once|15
TGTGCCAGCAGCGGGACTAGCGGAACCTACAATGAGCAGTTCTTC
CASSGTSGTYNEQFF
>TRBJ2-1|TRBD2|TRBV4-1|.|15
TGCGCCAGCAGCCAAGTAGCGGGGGGCTTCAATGAGCAGTTCTTC
CASSQVAGGFNEQFF
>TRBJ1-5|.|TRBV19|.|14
TGTGCCAGTAGTACTTCTCAGGGCGGGAAGCCCCAGCATTTT
CASSTSQGGKPQHF
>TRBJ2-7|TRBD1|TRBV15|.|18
TGTGCCACCAGCATCCAACCCCTCGACAGGGCCCCATTGTACGAGCAGTACTTC
CATSIQPLDRAPLYEQYF
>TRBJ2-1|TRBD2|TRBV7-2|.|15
TGTGCCAGCAGCTTAGCGGGAGGGGACTACAATGAGCAGTTCTTC
CASSLAGGDYNEQFF
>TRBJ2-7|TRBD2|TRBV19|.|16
TGTGCCAGTAGTACAACTCCGGGACTAGCGGTGTACGAGCAGTACTTC
CASSTTPGLAVYEQYF
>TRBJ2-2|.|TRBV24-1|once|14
TGTGCCACCGGGCCACAGAGGAACACCGGGGAGCTGTTTTTT
CATGPQRNTGELFF
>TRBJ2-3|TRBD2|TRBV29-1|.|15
TGCAGCGTGGGAGGGGTCCGCGTGGGCACAGATACGCAGTATTTT
CSVGGVRVGTDTQYF
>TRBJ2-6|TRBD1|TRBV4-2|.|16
TGTGCCAGCAGCCAAAACAGGGGCTCTGGGGCCAACGTCCTGACTTTC
CASSQNRGSGANVLTF
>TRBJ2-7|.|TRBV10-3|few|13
TGTGCCATCAGTGGCGGAGCAACCTACGAGCAGTACTTC
CAISGGATYEQYF
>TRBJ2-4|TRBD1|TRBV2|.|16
TGTGCCAGCAGTGAAGCTGGCAGGGGGCTTGTTGCCATTCAGTACTTC
CASSEAGRGLVAIQYF
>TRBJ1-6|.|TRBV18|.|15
TGTGCCAGCTCACCAAGTCGTACAGCTGATTCACCCCTCCACTTT
CASSPSRTADSPLHF
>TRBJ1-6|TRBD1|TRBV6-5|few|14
TGTGCCAGCAGTTACCGGACAGGGGACTCACCCCTCCACTTT
CASSYRTGDSPLHF
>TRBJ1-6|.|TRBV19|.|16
TGTGCCAGTAGTATGCGGCTGAGCTCCTATAATTCACCCCTCCACTTT
CASSMRLSSYNSPLHF
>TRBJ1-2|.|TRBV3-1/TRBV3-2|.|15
TGTGCCAGCAGCCAAGGGGCTGACCCTCCAGGTGGCTACACCTTC
CASSQGADPPGGYTF
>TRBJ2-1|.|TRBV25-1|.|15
TGTGCCAGTTCCCTTTCCGAGAGCTCCTACAATGAGCAGTTCTTC
CASSLSESSYNEQFF
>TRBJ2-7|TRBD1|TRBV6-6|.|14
TGTGCCACGAAAATACTGGGACAGGGGCACGAGCAGTACTTC
CATKILGQGHEQYF
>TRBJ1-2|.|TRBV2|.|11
TGTGCCAGCGTTGAGGAGCTTGGCTACACCTTC
CASVEELGYTF
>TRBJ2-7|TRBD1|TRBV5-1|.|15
TGCGCCAGCGCCTCCTTGGCCCAGGGGGCCTACGAGCAGTACTTC
CASASLAQGAYEQYF
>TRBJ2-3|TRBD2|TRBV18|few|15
TGTGCCAGCTCACGGAACGGGGGGGGCACAGATACGCAGTATTTT
CASSRNGGGTDTQYF
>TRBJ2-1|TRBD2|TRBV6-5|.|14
TGTGCCAGCCAGATGGGACTAGCGGGAGGAGGGCAGTTCTTC
CASQMGLAGGGQFF
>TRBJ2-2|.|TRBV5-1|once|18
TGCGCCAGCAGCTTGCGGGACTCAGGGAGCCTTAACACCGGGGAGCTGTTTTTT
CASSLRDSGSLNTGELFF
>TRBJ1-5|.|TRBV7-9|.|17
TGTGCCAGCAGCTCGACCGCCCAGGGTAGGGGCAATCAGCCCCAGCATTTT
CASSSTAQGRGNQPQHF
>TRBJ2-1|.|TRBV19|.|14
TGTGCCAGTAGTACGACCGGGACCTACAATGAGCAGTTCTTC
CASSTTGTYNEQFF
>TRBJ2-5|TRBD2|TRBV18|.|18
TGTGCCAGCTCACCACTGCGGACTAGCGGGGAGAGACAAGAGACCCAGTACTTC
CASSPLRTSGERQETQYF
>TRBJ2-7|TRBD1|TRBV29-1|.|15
TGCAGCGTCGAGTTCCGGGACAGGTACTCCTACGAGCAGTACTTC
CSVEFRDRYSYEQYF
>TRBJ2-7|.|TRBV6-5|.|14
TGTGCCAGCAGGCCGAATCTAGAATCCTACGAGCAGTACTTC
CASRPNLESYEQYF
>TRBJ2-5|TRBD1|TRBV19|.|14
TGTGCCAGTAGTGTTGACAGGGGCCAAGAGACCCAGTACTTC
CASSVDRGQETQYF
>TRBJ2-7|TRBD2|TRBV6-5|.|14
TGTGCCAGCAGCCGGACTAGCCCATCCTACGAGCAGTACTTC
CASSRTSPSYEQYF
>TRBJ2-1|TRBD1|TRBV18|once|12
TGTGCCAGCTCACCGGACAGGGATGAGCAGTTCTTC
CASSPDRDEQFF
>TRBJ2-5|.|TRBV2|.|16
TGTGCCAGCAAAGCAGCTATGACAGGAGAACAAGAGACCCAGTACTTC
CASKAAMTGEQETQYF
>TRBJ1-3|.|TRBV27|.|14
TGTGCCAGCAGTTTAAGGGGCTCTGGAAACACCATATATTTT
CASSLRGSGNTIYF
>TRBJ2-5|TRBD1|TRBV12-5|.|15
TGTGCTAGTGGTTTTCGACAGGGTGAACCGGGGACCCAGTACTTC
CASGFRQGEPGTQYF
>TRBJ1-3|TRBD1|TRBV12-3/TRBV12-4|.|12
TGTGCCAGCACCACAGGGGGAGACACCATATATTTT
CASTTGGDTIYF
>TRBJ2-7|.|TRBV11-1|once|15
TGTGCCAGCAGCCCCTATCTTGACAGCTCCTACGAGCAGTACTTC
CASSPYLDSSYEQYF
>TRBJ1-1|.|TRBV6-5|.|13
TGTGCCAGCACAGACACACCGAACACTGAAGCTTTCTTT
CASTDTPNTEAFF
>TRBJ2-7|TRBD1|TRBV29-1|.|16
TGCAGCGTTACCCAACCGGGACAGGGAAAAGTCTACGAGCAGTACTTC
CSVTQPGQGKVYEQYF